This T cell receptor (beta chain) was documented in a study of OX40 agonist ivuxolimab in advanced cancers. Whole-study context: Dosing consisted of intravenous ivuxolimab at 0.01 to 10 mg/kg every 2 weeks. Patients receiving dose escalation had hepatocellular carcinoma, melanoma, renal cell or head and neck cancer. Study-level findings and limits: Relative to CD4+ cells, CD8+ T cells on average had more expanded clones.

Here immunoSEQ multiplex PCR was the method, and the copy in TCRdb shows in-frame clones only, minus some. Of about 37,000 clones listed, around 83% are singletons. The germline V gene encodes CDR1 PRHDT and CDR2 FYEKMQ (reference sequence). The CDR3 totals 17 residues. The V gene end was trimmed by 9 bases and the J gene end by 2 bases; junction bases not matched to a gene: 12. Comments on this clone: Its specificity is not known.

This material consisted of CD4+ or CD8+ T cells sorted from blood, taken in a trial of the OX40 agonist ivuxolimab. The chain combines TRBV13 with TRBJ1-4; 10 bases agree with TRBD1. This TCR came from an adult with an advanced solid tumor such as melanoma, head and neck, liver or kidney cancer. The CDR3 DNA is TGTGCCAGTGGTTCCGGGACAGGGGATCGGACTAATGAAAAACTGTTTTTT. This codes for CASGSGTGDRTNEKLFF.